The 21 T cell receptor beta chains below all came from one sample that was sequenced in a study of beta chain features in type 1 diabetes. Study outcomes and limitations: In every one of the four CD4+ subsets, TCRB CDR3s were moderately but significantly shorter in Type 1 diabetes patients.

The whole isolated RNA underwent reverse transcription, so sequencing captured expressed TCRB transcripts. TCRdb's table, derived via immunoSEQ multiplex PCR, lists solely in-frame clones and lacks some. The profile shows about 390,000 clones, around a tenth of them singletons. These receptors' antigens are unknown. Material: central memory CD4+ T cells from blood. The receptors come from a man younger than 40 with type 1 diabetes.

This clone has only a few counts. The rearrangement links TRBV18 to TRBJ2-7; D perhaps matches TRBD1 (6 bases). The CDR3 is 14 amino acids. Germline CDR1 KGHSH, CDR2 LQKENI. V was trimmed by 3 bases and J by 4 bases, leaving 13 bases between them. The CDR3 DNA is TGTGCCAGCTCACCGAGACAGGCTTCGTACGAGCAGTACTTC. Its translation: CASSPRQASYEQYF.

This clone was counted between two and nine times. The chain carries TRBV25-1 and TRBJ2-5, with a possible D match to TRBD1 (6 bases). The CDR3 is made up of 15 amino acids. With 6 bases removed from V and 0 bases from J, the gap between germline ends came to 14 bases. Germline CDR1 reads MGHDK; CDR2 reads SYGVNS. The CDR3 sequence: CASSPGAVYQETQYF. CDR3 in DNA: TGTGCCAGCAGCCCAGGGGCTGTGTACCAAGAGACCCAGTACTTC.

This chain uses TRBV6-6 with TRBJ2-2; 8 bases fit TRBD2. V dropped 8 bases and J dropped 1; count of bases not matched to a gene: 6. This CDR3 spans 15 amino acids. Germline CDR1 is MNHNY and CDR2 is SVGAGI (reference sequence). The CDR3 nucleotides are TGTGCCAGCGCCGGGAGGGCCGGGAACACCGGGGAGCTGTTTTTT. It translates to CASAGRAGNTGELFF.

This clone has only a few counts. The CDR3 loop reads CASSSPTWAPYEQYF. The CDR3 DNA is TGTGCCAGCAGTTCGCCGACTTGGGCCCCCTACGAGCAGTACTTC. J is TRBJ2-7 and V is TRBV6-5; D is unresolved. From germline, CDR1 is MNHEY and CDR2 SVGAGI. The CDR3 runs to 15 residues. V lost 4 bases to trimming and J lost 2 bases, with 15 bases between them.

This clone was detected a few times. In the same sample, other DNA sequences code for this CDR3. This chain links TRBV5-1 with TRBJ2-1; 8 bases agree with TRBD1. Germline CDR1 reads SGHRS; CDR2 reads YFSETQ. V lost 0 bases to trimming and J lost 5 bases; unmatched junction nucleotides: 1. This CDR3 has 14 residues. The CDR3 sequence is CASSLGTGHNEQFF. The CDR3 coding sequence is TGCGCCAGCAGCTTGGGGACAGGGCACAATGAGCAGTTCTTC.

A few counts support this clone. The chain carries TRBV4-1 and TRBJ2-7, with 9 bases identical to TRBD1. Germline V gives CDR1 MGHRA, CDR2 YSYEKL. V shed 0 bases, J shed 7 bases, and the junction held 10 bases outside the gene matches. The CDR3 extends over 16 amino acids. The CDR3 bases are TGCGCCAGCAGCCAAGAGGTCCGGGACAGGGTTGGAGAGCAGTACTTC. Its protein is CASSQEVRDRVGEQYF.

This clone was recorded at least ten times. The rearrangement links TRBV28 to TRBJ2-3; no firm D call. Trimming pared 5 bases from V and 0 bases from J, leaving 9 bases between. The CDR3 extends over 14 amino acids. Per germline, CDR1 MDHEN and CDR2 SYDVKM. The CDR3 here is CASSPLHSTDTQYF. In DNA, the CDR3 is TGTGCCAGCAGTCCCCTCCATAGCACAGATACGCAGTATTTT.

This clone has a handful of counts. Mismatch with germline at one junction end may stem from a read error. Here the CDR3 DNA reads TGTGCTAGCAGCCCCAGGGACTCTGGCACCGGGGAGCTGTTTTTT. Protein product: CASSPRDSGTGELFF. The chain employs TRBV7-7 and TRBJ2-2; weak D call: TRBD2 (6 bases). The CDR3 spans 15 residues. Germline V gene sequence: CDR1 SSHAT, CDR2 FNYEAQ (reference sequence).

A note on this clone: Other DNA sequences from this sample encode an identical CDR3 as well. V gene TRBV6-5 combines with J gene TRBJ2-6, with D unclear. The CDR3 has 15 residues. Looked up from germline, CDR1 is MNHEY and CDR2 is SVGAGI. Trimming took off 2 bases at V and 0 bases at J, with 5 bases between the two ends. CDR3 loop: CASSYGVSGANVLTF. The CDR3 nucleotides are TGTGCCAGCAGTTACGGGGTCTCTGGGGCCAACGTCCTGACTTTC.

This clone was counted between two and nine times. This sequence may be a read error, since a much larger clone differs from it by one base. This rearrangement joins TRBV14 to TRBJ2-5; the D gene could be TRBD1 or TRBD2 (6 bases each). This CDR3 has 16 amino acids. In germline, CDR1 is SGHDN, CDR2 FVKESK. The CDR3 coding sequence is TGTGCCCGCAGCGAAGGGGGGACTGGCGGCCAAGAGACCCAGTACTTC. Translating gives CARSEGGTGGQETQYF.

This clone was counted between two and nine times. This same CDR3 is encoded by further DNA sequences in the sample. This chain uses TRBV2 with TRBJ2-3; possibly TRBD1 for D (6 bases). The CDR3 contains 14 residues. CDR1 SNHLY and CDR2 FYNNEI come from the germline V gene. Trimming cost V 5 bases and J 0 bases, with 9 bases left between them. CDR3 protein: CASSPQGSTDTQYF. The CDR3 DNA follows: TGTGCCAGCAGTCCGCAGGGGAGCACAGATACGCAGTATTTT.

V and J are TRBV28 and TRBJ1-4; a possible D gene is TRBD1 (5 bases). The CDR3 is 11 amino acids. CDR1 and CDR2 (germline): MDHEN, SYDVKM. V lost 11 bases and J lost 5, with 9 bases in between. The CDR3 nucleotides are TGTGCCCCCAGACAGAATGAAAAACTGTTTTTT. Residues: CAPRQNEKLFF.

The sample holds a few counts of this clone. The CDR3 here is CALSSGTGSSYEQYF. The CDR3, as DNA: TGTGCCCTATCAAGCGGGACAGGCTCGTCCTACGAGCAGTACTTC. The V gene is TRBV10-3, the J gene TRBJ2-7; maybe TRBD1 (8 bases). Germline assignment: CDR1 ENHRY and CDR2 SYGVKD. There are 15 residues in the CDR3. Trimming took off 11 bases at V and 1 base at J, with 21 bases between the two ends.

This clone was detected only a few times. The CDR3 DNA sequence: TGTGCCAGCAGCCAAGATCCAGGCGGTCTAGCCTATCTACGCAATGAGCAGTTCTTC. As protein: CASSQDPGGLAYLRNEQFF. The chain couples TRBV14 to TRBJ2-1; tentative D call: TRBD2 (5 bases). The CDR3 loop spans 19 amino acids. The germline gives CDR1 SGHDN, CDR2 FVKESK. V dropped 0 bases and J dropped 6 bases, with 24 bases sitting between them.

This clone was counted many times. This chain connects TRBV11-2 to TRBJ2-1; D is perhaps TRBD1 (6 bases). V lost 1 base and J lost 7, with 8 bases in between. The CDR3 contains 13 residues. Germline CDR1 is SGHAT and CDR2 is FQNNGV. The CDR3 loop reads CASSLGGPNEQFF. The CDR3 nucleotides are TGTGCCAGCAGCTTAGGGGGGCCTAATGAGCAGTTCTTC.

The sample holds a few counts of this clone. This chain joins TRBV19 and TRBJ2-1, with TRBD1 identical over 9 bases. CDR1 and CDR2 (germline): LNHDA, SQIVND (reference sequence). This CDR3 is 13 amino acids long. The CDR3 region has the DNA TGTCCCCCCCCGGGACAGGGCGGCAATGAGCAGTTCTTC. This codes for CPPPGQGGNEQFF.

This rearrangement joins TRBV14 to TRBJ2-5; D gene uncertain. V was pared by 1 base and J by 5 bases, with 11 bases between. Germline V gene lookup returns CDR1 SGHDN and CDR2 FVKESK. The CDR3 loop spans 14 amino acids. CDR3: CASSQAGGRETQYF. As DNA, the CDR3 is TGTGCCAGCAGCCAAGCCGGTGGGCGGGAGACCCAGTACTTC.

Note on this clone: The junction and the germline gene differ at one end; a read error may be behind it. The gene calls are TRBV7-7 and TRBJ2-5, with D possibly TRBD2 on 5 matching bases. CDR1 SSHAT and CDR2 FNYEAQ come from the germline V gene (reference sequence). There are 14 residues in the CDR3. The CDR3 coding sequence is TGTGCTAGCAGCTTAGGCGGCAGGAGGGAGACCCAGTACTTC. Translating it yields CASSLGGRRETQYF.

The chain combines TRBV5-1 with TRBJ2-7, with 7 bases fitting TRBD2. In germline, CDR1 is SGHRS, CDR2 YFSETQ. There are 14 residues in the CDR3. Trimming removed 4 bases from V and 1 base from J; junction bases left unmatched: 5. CDR3 coding DNA: TGCGCCAGCAGCCCCGCCGGGGGGTCCTACGAGCAGTACTTC. Amino acid sequence: CASSPAGGSYEQYF.

This clone was seen a few times. The chain couples TRBV28 to TRBJ1-4, with a tentative D call TRBD1 (6 bases). The V gene lost 4 bases and the J gene lost 6 bases, with 12 bases spanning the gap. Germline V gene data show CDR1 as MDHEN and CDR2 as SYDVKM. The CDR3 covers 14 residues. The DNA for the CDR3 is TGTGCCAGCAGTTCCGGGACACAGGATGAAAAACTGTTTTTT. Translating it yields CASSSGTQDEKLFF.

This clone occurred many times. The chain couples TRBV10-3 to TRBJ2-1; D might be TRBD1 or TRBD2, each matching 5 bases. The CDR3 extends over 14 amino acids. Deletions cut 6 bases from V and 3 bases from J, with 12 bases between. Looked up from germline, CDR1 is ENHRY and CDR2 is SYGVKD. The CDR3 here is CAISSGTSYNEQFF. The CDR3 DNA is TGTGCCATCAGCTCCGGGACCAGCTACAATGAGCAGTTCTTC.